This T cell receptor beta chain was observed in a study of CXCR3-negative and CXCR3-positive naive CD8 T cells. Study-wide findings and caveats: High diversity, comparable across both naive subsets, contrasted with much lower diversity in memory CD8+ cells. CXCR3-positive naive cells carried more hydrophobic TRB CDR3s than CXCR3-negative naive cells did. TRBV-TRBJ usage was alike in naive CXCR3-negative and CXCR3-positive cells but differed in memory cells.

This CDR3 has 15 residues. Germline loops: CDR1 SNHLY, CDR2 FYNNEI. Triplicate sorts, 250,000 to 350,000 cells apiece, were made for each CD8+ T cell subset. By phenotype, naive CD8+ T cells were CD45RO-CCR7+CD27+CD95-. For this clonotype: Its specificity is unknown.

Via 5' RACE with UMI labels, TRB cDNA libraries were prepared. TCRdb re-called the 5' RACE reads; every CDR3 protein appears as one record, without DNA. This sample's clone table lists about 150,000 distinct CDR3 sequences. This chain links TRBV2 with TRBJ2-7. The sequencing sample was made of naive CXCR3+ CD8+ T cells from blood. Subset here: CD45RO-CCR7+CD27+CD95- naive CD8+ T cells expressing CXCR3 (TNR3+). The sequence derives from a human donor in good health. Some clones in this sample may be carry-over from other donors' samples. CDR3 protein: CASSEVGYLLDEQYF.